This TCR beta chain was recorded in a study of Ad26.COV2.S vaccination and SARS-CoV-2 variants. As for the study in general: This donor came from the COV1001 trial of Ad26.COV2.S. Recipients of Ad26.COV2.S got it intramuscularly, once or twice 56 days apart. General study findings and limits: Across vaccine and placebo recipients, the breadth of non-spike TCRs was similar.

The treatment denotes: 15 to 20 received Ad26.COV2.S at low or high dose, single or two shots; several received placebo; per-sample allocation not given. Vaccine and placebo recipients were sampled on day 63 after the first injection. As its vector, the vaccine had Ad26, which expressed Wuhan-strain SARS-CoV-2 spike. Points on this clone: What it binds is not known.

This table comes from immunoSEQ multiplex PCR, and its TCRdb copy is limited to in-frame clones, with some not included. This repertoire shows some 340,000 clones, approximately 80% found once; its top ten account for approximately 2.1%. V lost 2 bases to trimming and J lost 4 bases; unmatched junction nucleotides: 6. Germline V gives CDR1 SGDLS, CDR2 YYNGEE. This CDR3 has 15 amino acids. Specimen: peripheral blood, collected in a trial of Ad26.COV2.S vaccine versus placebo. V and J are TRBV9 and TRBJ2-5; 9 nucleotides agree with TRBD1. The sequence came from a person aged 18-65 years who received the Ad26.COV2.S COVID-19 vaccine or a placebo. Here the CDR3 DNA reads TGTGCCAGCAGCGTCCAACAGGGGGCAGGAGAGACCCAGTACTTC. Translating gives CASSVQQGAGETQYF.